The following is a TCR beta chain sequence with its context. Its antigen is not identified. The record originates from a study of T cell repertoires in cytomegalovirus infection. The CDR3 extends over 14 amino acids. Germline loops: CDR1 MNHEY, CDR2 SVGEGT. J gave up 9 bases and V 2 bases, and 8 bases lay outside the gene matches. TCRdb re-derived calls from the reads in MiXCR, one entry per CDR3 protein. The sample carries about a million distinct CDR3 sequences, 30% to 40% recorded once. This chain links TRBV6-2 or TRBV6-3 with TRBJ2-5, with 8 bases matching TRBD2. The specimen comprised cultured CD8+ T cells from PBMCs, sampled from culture after CMV antigen stimulation. The receptor's source is a human donor in good health (CMV status not recorded). Some clones in this sample may be carry-over from other donors' samples. In nucleotides, the CDR3 is TGTGCCAGCAGTTACCTGTCCGTCGGGGGGGCCCAGTACTTC. Translation: CASSYLSVGGAQYF.